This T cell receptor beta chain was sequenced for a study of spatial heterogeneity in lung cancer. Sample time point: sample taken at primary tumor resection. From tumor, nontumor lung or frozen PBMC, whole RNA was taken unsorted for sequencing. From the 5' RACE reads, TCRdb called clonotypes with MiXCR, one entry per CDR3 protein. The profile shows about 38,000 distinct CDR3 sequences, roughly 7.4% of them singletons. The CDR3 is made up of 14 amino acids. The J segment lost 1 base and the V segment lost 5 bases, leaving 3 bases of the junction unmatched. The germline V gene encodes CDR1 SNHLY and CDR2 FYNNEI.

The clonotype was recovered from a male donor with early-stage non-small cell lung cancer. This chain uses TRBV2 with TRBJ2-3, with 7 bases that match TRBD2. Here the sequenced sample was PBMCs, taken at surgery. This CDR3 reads CASSQRGGTDTQYF. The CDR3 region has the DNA TGTGCCAGCAGTCAGCGGGGTGGCACAGATACGCAGTATTTT.